The 4 T cell receptor beta chains reported below all come from one sample, sequenced in a study of spatial heterogeneity in lung cancer. Overall study findings and caveats: Tracking of tumor mutation counts was seen in expanded intratumoral alpha and beta TCR counts.

Regarding time point: sample taken at primary tumor resection. TCRdb reprocessed the 5' RACE reads via MiXCR and lists one record per CDR3 protein. The table lists some 10,000 distinct CDR3 sequences, approximately 12% of them singletons, with less than 15% in the top ten. Their antigens remain unidentified. The specimen was lung tumor tissue, collected at surgery. Receptor source: a female donor with early-stage non-small cell lung cancer.

This clonotype was detected ten times or more. The J gene is TRBJ2-4, the V gene TRBV7-3, with D possibly being TRBD2 (5 bases). This CDR3 region has 17 residues. The germline V gene encodes CDR1 SGHTA and CDR2 FQGTGA. V was clipped by 2 bases and J by 9 bases, with 23 bases between them. The CDR3, as DNA: TGTGCCAGCAGCTTATTCCTGTGGGCCCTCGGGGTGTTCATTCAGTACTTC. This sequence encodes CASSLFLWALGVFIQYF.

This clonotype is classed as medium-sized. The J gene is TRBJ2-1, the V gene TRBV24-1; D unclear. Germline-derived CDR1 and CDR2 are KGHDR and SFDVKD. The CDR3 spans 15 residues. The germline V and J ends were trimmed by 4 bases and 7 bases, with 16 bases remaining between them. In DNA, the CDR3 is TGTGCCACCAGTGAAGGCGCCTCCAATATTAATGAGCAGTTCTTC. This codes for CATSEGASNINEQFF.

This clonotype occurred a few times. This sequence joins TRBV10-3 and TRBJ1-2, with D perhaps TRBD1 (5 bases). The CDR3 extends over 13 amino acids. Germline CDR1 reads ENHRY; CDR2 reads SYGVKD. With 7 bases removed from V and 8 bases from J, the gap between germline ends came to 17 bases. The chain's CDR3 is CAINGHYVGGYTF. The DNA for the CDR3 is TGTGCCATCAACGGACACTATGTAGGCGGCTACACCTTC.

In this sample, this clonotype turned up many times. This chain links TRBV28 with TRBJ2-5; possibly TRBD1 for D (6 bases). Germline V gene lookup returns CDR1 MDHEN and CDR2 SYDVKM. V shed 4 bases and J shed 5 bases, with 14 bases lying between them. The CDR3 covers 14 residues. The CDR3 DNA is TGTGCCAGCAGTTCGGGGACATTTCCGGAGACCCAGTACTTC. Its protein is CASSSGTFPETQYF.